This T cell receptor (beta chain) was captured by sequencing in a study of blood T cell repertoires in COVID-19. Study-wide context: Donors in the United States, Italy and Spain gave samples during acute or convalescent COVID-19. The analysed material was cDNA or gDNA that came from T cells, B-cell-depleted T cells, or PBMCs.

Authors' analysis steps: Reference gene primer amplification in the assay estimated nucleated cell counts. Sequencing was performed with immunoSEQ multiplex PCR; in TCRdb, only in-frame clones are kept and a portion is missing. V and J calls and clone size are copied from that table; D and trimming were computed from the DNA. The sample carries about 99,000 clones, nearly 90% recorded once. In germline, CDR1 is MDHEN, CDR2 SYDVKM. Trimming cost V 6 bases and J 6 bases; bases outside gene matches: 10. CDR3 length: 16 residues. This chain connects TRBV28 to TRBJ2-1; 11 bases line up with TRBD2. The receptor comes from a man aged 45-60 years in a cohort sampled during active COVID-19. Material for sequencing was peripheral blood. The CDR3 loop is CASSLPLAGGRNEQFF. DNA of the CDR3: TGTGCCAGCAGCCTCCCCCTAGCGGGGGGACGCAATGAGCAGTTCTTC.